This T cell receptor beta chain was profiled in a study of cytomegalovirus exposure and HLA in healthy donors. Study outcomes and limitations: Versus the roughly 670-donor mean, an Asian-associated ancestry cluster reportedly showed fewer N-insertions in a later analysis. In a later analysis, V- and J-gene trimming of beta chains associated with a DCLRE1C missense variant, replicated independently. Usually a TCR sequence was rare, but some public TCRs were found in many donors.

For this clone: Its antigen is currently unknown.

Use of 60 Vbeta and 13 Jbeta primers characterized the PCR. The method was immunoSEQ multiplex PCR; TCRdb's version includes in-frame clones alone and lacks a portion of them. The table has about 130,000 clones, around 78% seen once. There are 15 residues in the CDR3. With 2 bases removed from V and 0 bases from J, the gap between germline ends came to 10 bases. The V gene's germline CDR1 is MGHRA and CDR2 YSYEKL. The sequence was obtained from a woman between 18 and 29 years old in good health and CMV-seronegative. J is TRBJ1-1 and V is TRBV4-1; tentatively, D is TRBD1 (5 bases). Sequences were obtained from PBMCs. In DNA, the CDR3 is TGCGCCAGCAGCCAAAGCGGGGGGATGAACACTGAAGCTTTCTTT. Translated, it gives CASSQSGGMNTEAFF.